The rows below give T cell receptor beta chains drawn from one sample of a study of blood T cell repertoires in COVID-19. Libraries were prepared by immunoSEQ multiplex PCR; TCRdb keeps only in-frame clonotypes and omits some of them. The sample has roughly 190,000 clones; roughly 91% are singletons. Sequencing used peripheral blood. Receptors originate from a man in his forties with active or convalescent COVID-19. Both conserved end residues are part of each CDR3. D genes are given only for firm matches. The size of a clone is reported for some rows only, either as once, few or many, or as a class for expanded clones.

j_gene	abundance	v_gene	d_gene	CDR3aa	CDR3nt
TRBJ2-1	NA	TRBV27	TRBD1	CASSTPGQGHEQFF	TGTGCCAGCAGTACGCCGGGACAGGGGCATGAGCAGTTCTTC
TRBJ1-4	NA	TRBV18	TRBD1	CASQDGTGEKLFF	TGTGCCAGTCAAGACGGGACAGGGGAAAAACTGTTTTTT
TRBJ1-1	NA	TRBV5-1	NA	CASSPGSGNTEAFF	TGCGCCAGCAGCCCGGGGTCTGGGAACACTGAAGCTTTCTTT
TRBJ1-2	NA	TRBV19	NA	CASSIGEANYGYTF	TGTGCCAGTAGTATAGGCGAGGCCAACTATGGCTACACCTTC
TRBJ1-5	few	TRBV2	NA	CASSEYIQPQHF	TGTGCCAGCAGTGAATATATTCAGCCCCAGCATTTT
TRBJ1-5	NA	TRBV19	TRBD1	CASSTIGTGSNQPQHF	TGTGCCAGTAGTACCATCGGGACAGGGAGCAATCAGCCCCAGCATTTT
TRBJ2-1	NA	TRBV5-1	TRBD1	CASSFGGTGSYNEQFF	TGCGCCAGCAGCTTCGGAGGGACAGGATCCTACAATGAGCAGTTCTTC
TRBJ1-1	NA	TRBV3-1/TRBV3-2	NA	CASSQILGRGTEAFF	TGTGCCAGCAGCCAGATTCTGGGGCGGGGTACTGAAGCTTTCTTT
TRBJ2-7	NA	TRBV15	TRBD1	CATSRDRGHSYEQYF	TGTGCCACCAGCAGGGACAGGGGGCACTCCTACGAGCAGTACTTC
TRBJ2-4	NA	TRBV6-5	NA	CASSFTINIQYF	TGTGCCAGCAGTTTTACTATAAACATTCAGTACTTC
TRBJ1-2	NA	TRBV5-6	TRBD1	CASSFGQGYGYTF	TGTGCCAGCAGCTTTGGACAGGGGTATGGCTACACCTTC
TRBJ1-5	NA	TRBV27	TRBD1	CASTPTGANQPQHF	TGTGCCAGCACCCCGACAGGGGCTAATCAGCCCCAGCATTTT
TRBJ1-1	NA	TRBV9	TRBD1	CASSPRTGKNTEAFF	TGTGCCAGCAGCCCGCGGACAGGGAAGAACACTGAAGCTTTCTTT
TRBJ1-2	NA	TRBV5-1	TRBD1	CASSLEQGGAYGYTF	TGCGCCAGCAGCTTGGAACAGGGGGGGGCCTATGGCTACACCTTC
TRBJ2-3	NA	TRBV2	TRBD2	CASKGQGGLLDTQYF	TGTGCCAGCAAGGGGCAGGGAGGGCTTCTTGATACGCAGTATTTT
TRBJ1-1	NA	TRBV27	NA	CASSLNMNTEAFF	TGTGCCAGCAGTCTTAACATGAACACTGAAGCTTTCTTT
TRBJ1-5	NA	TRBV11-2	NA	CASSLNSYSNQPQHF	TGTGCCAGCAGCTTAAACAGCTATAGCAATCAGCCCCAGCATTTT
TRBJ2-3	NA	TRBV5-6	TRBD2	CASSLLAGSTDTQYF	TGTGCCAGCAGCTTACTAGCGGGCAGCACAGATACGCAGTATTTT
TRBJ1-2	NA	TRBV19	TRBD1	CASSMLRLGQRAYGYTF	TGTGCCAGTAGTATGTTGCGCCTGGGACAGAGAGCCTATGGCTACACCTTC
TRBJ1-1	NA	TRBV9	NA	CASSESTGAANTEAFF	TGTGCCAGCAGCGAGAGCACAGGAGCCGCGAACACTGAAGCTTTCTTT
TRBJ1-2	NA	TRBV5-6	NA	CASSDTGRGYTF	TGTGCCAGCAGCGATACAGGTCGAGGCTACACCTTC
TRBJ1-5	NA	TRBV19	NA	CASSIRGTNQPQHF	TGTGCCAGTAGTATTCGGGGGACGAATCAGCCCCAGCATTTT
TRBJ2-3	NA	TRBV6-1	NA	CASSEVERSADTQYF	TGTGCCAGCAGTGAAGTTGAACGGAGCGCAGATACGCAGTATTTT
TRBJ2-7	NA	TRBV6-2/TRBV6-3	NA	CASSYSKGVGMFVTDSYEQYF	TGTGCCAGCAGTTACTCGAAGGGGGTTGGTATGTTCGTGACCGACTCCTACGAGCAGTACTTC
TRBJ1-3	once	TRBV18	NA	CASSQGEGEEGNTIYF	TGTGCCAGCTCCCAAGGAGAGGGGGAAGAAGGAAACACCATATATTTT
TRBJ1-6	NA	TRBV6-5	NA	CASSYSTGYNSPLHF	TGTGCCAGCAGTTACTCGACAGGATATAATTCACCCCTCCACTTT
TRBJ2-4	NA	TRBV7-3	NA	CASSLTAAGLNLYF	TGTGCCAGCAGCTTAACGGCGGCAGGGCTGAATTTGTACTTC
TRBJ2-1	many	TRBV19	TRBD2	CASSMLLAGGQYNEQFF	TGTGCCAGTAGTATGCTTCTAGCGGGGGGACAGTACAATGAGCAGTTCTTC
TRBJ1-3	NA	TRBV28	NA	CATGQSSGNTIYF	TGTGCCACCGGACAGAGCTCTGGAAACACCATATATTTT
TRBJ2-1	NA	TRBV19	NA	CASSRGESSYNEQFF	TGTGCCAGTAGTAGGGGCGAGAGCTCCTACAATGAGCAGTTCTTC
TRBJ1-4	NA	TRBV5-6	NA	CASSSGLNEKLFF	TGTGCCAGCAGCAGTGGGCTGAATGAAAAACTGTTTTTT
TRBJ2-7	NA	TRBV18	TRBD2	CASSPREGSSYEQYF	TGTGCCAGCTCACCAAGGGAGGGGAGCTCCTACGAGCAGTACTTC
TRBJ1-3	NA	TRBV19	NA	CASSIIGTLLTFSGNTIYF	TGTGCCAGTAGTATAATCGGGACACTCTTGACGTTCTCTGGAAACACCATATATTTT
TRBJ2-2	NA	TRBV19	NA	CASRLTGRGTGELFF	TGTGCCAGTCGTCTAACAGGGCGGGGGACCGGGGAGCTGTTTTTT
TRBJ1-2	NA	TRBV27	TRBD1	CASSLGQGAWGYTF	TGTGCCAGCAGTTTAGGACAGGGCGCCTGGGGCTACACCTTC
TRBJ2-3	NA	TRBV5-4	TRBD2	CASSRERGRFTDTQYF	TGTGCCAGCAGCCGGGAGCGGGGGCGATTCACAGATACGCAGTATTTT
TRBJ2-6	NA	TRBV6-6	NA	CASSYGPSGANVLTF	TGTGCCAGCAGTTACGGCCCCTCTGGGGCCAACGTCCTGACTTTC
TRBJ1-2	NA	TRBV28	NA	CASGDTNYGYTF	TGTGCCAGTGGGGACACTAACTATGGCTACACCTTC
TRBJ1-4	NA	TRBV18	TRBD1	CASSPSSPGQGPEKLFF	TGTGCCAGCTCACCAAGCAGTCCGGGACAGGGGCCTGAAAAACTGTTTTTT
TRBJ1-4	NA	TRBV5-1	NA	CASSLYGQNEKLFF	TGCGCCAGCAGCTTGTACGGACAGAATGAAAAACTGTTTTTT
TRBJ2-1	NA	TRBV10-1	NA	CASSPGDPCEQFF	TGCGCCAGCAGTCCCGGGGATCCTTGCGAGCAGTTCTTC
TRBJ2-1	NA	TRBV11-3	TRBD2	CASSFVAGGYNEQFF	TGTGCCAGCAGCTTCGTAGCGGGAGGATACAATGAGCAGTTCTTC
TRBJ2-2	NA	TRBV27	NA	CASSLNSGELFF	TGTGCCAGCAGTTTAAATTCTGGGGAGCTGTTTTTT
TRBJ2-5	NA	TRBV2	TRBD2	CASSEAPGLAGVGETQYF	TGTGCCAGCAGTGAAGCGCCCGGACTAGCGGGAGTTGGAGAGACCCAGTACTTC
TRBJ1-1	NA	TRBV2	NA	CASRMRALNTEAFF	TGTGCCAGCAGGATGAGGGCCCTTAACACTGAAGCTTTCTTT
TRBJ1-5	NA	TRBV2	NA	CASKDRSNQPQHF	TGTGCCAGCAAGGACAGATCCAATCAGCCCCAGCATTTT